Following are 31 T cell receptor beta chains from one sample sequenced in a study of shared clonotypes between healthy human individuals. Data came from immunoSEQ multiplex PCR; TCRdb stores just in-frame clones and leaves some out. Among roughly 2.2 million clones listed, roughly 90% were seen once. Source material: naive CD4+ T cells from PBMCs. Subset indicated: CD45RA+ positively selected. These receptor sequences come from a man between 18 and 35 years old in good health. Some clones in this sample may be carry-over from other donors' samples.

This chain links TRBV19 with TRBJ2-7; 9 bases agree with TRBD1. The V gene's germline CDR1 is LNHDA and CDR2 SQIVND (reference sequence). V shed 5 bases and J 5 bases; nucleotides not matched to a gene: 10. This CDR3 has 15 residues. CDR3 sequence: CASSLDRGLGHEQYF. CDR3 sequence (DNA): TGTGCCAGTAGTCTGGACAGGGGATTGGGCCACGAGCAGTACTTC.

This chain joins TRBV6-6 and TRBJ1-1; maybe TRBD1 (5 bases). V shed 1 base and J shed 6 bases, with 12 bases lying between them. CDR3 size: 14 residues. Germline V gene sequence: CDR1 MNHNY, CDR2 SVGAGI (reference sequence). This CDR3 is CASSYWGTAPEAFF. As DNA, the CDR3 is TGTGCCAGCAGTTACTGGGGGACCGCCCCTGAAGCTTTCTTT.

This clone was seen only once. The chain employs TRBV9 and TRBJ2-1, with TRBD2 matching 9 bases. This CDR3 has 15 residues. Germline lookup yields CDR1 SGDLS and CDR2 YYNGEE. The V segment lost 4 bases and the J segment 3 bases; nucleotides outside the gene matches: 5. CDR3 sequence (DNA): TGTGCCAGCAGCTCATTAGCGGGAGTCTACAATGAGCAGTTCTTC. As protein: CASSSLAGVYNEQFF.

This chain connects TRBV4-2 to TRBJ2-5; TRBD2 aligns across 9 bases. CDR3 length equals 19 residues. Germline lookup yields CDR1 LGHNA and CDR2 YNFKEQ. Trimming took 3 bases from V and 4 from J; bases not matched to a gene: 18. As DNA, the CDR3 is TGTGCCAGCAGCCAGGGGAGCGGCGGGAGGGCCGGTCCCCGAGAGACCCAGTACTTC. It specifies CASSQGSGGRAGPRETQYF.

This chain connects TRBV7-3 to TRBJ2-3; D gene uncertain. CDR1 SGHTA and CDR2 FQGTGA come from the germline V gene. V lost 0 bases, J lost 2 bases, and 6 bases lay in between. The CDR3 runs to 14 residues. The CDR3 DNA is TGTGCCAGCAGCTTAACGGTTAACACAGATACGCAGTATTTT. Translation: CASSLTVNTDTQYF.

The chain employs TRBV4-2 and TRBJ2-3; a weak D match, TRBD2 (5 bases). The V and J ends lost 4 bases and 0 bases respectively, with 5 bases between them. The CDR3 covers 13 residues. Germline values: CDR1 LGHNA, CDR2 YNFKEQ. The CDR3 coding sequence is TGTGCCAGCAGCCGCGGGAGCACAGATACGCAGTATTTT. This gives the protein CASSRGSTDTQYF.

V and J are TRBV28 and TRBJ1-5; possibly TRBD1 for D (5 bases). Germline CDR1 MDHEN, CDR2 SYDVKM. The CDR3 length is 14 residues. Trimming pared 6 bases from V and 4 bases from J, leaving 13 bases between. The CDR3: CASSRSYRNQPQHF. The CDR3 DNA sequence: TGTGCCAGCAGCCGAAGCTACAGGAATCAGCCCCAGCATTTT.

The chain carries TRBV7-6 and TRBJ2-2; no reliable D call. The CDR3 is 17 residues long. The ends were cut back, 5 bases at V and 4 bases at J, with 20 bases in the middle. CDR1 and CDR2 (germline): SGHVS, FNYEAQ. The chain's CDR3 is CASSPTSATTGTGELFF. In DNA form, the CDR3 reads TGTGCCAGCAGCCCTACTTCGGCCACCACGGGCACCGGGGAGCTGTTTTTT.

The chain recombines TRBV10-2 with TRBJ2-4; TRBD2 matches 15 bases. Trimming cost V 2 bases and J 7 bases; bases outside gene matches: 3. The CDR3 has 16 amino acids. Germline CDR1 reads WSHSY; CDR2 reads SAAADI. CDR3 sequence reads: CASSEGLAGGWNIQYF. The DNA for the CDR3 is TGCGCCAGCAGTGAGGGACTAGCGGGAGGGTGGAACATTCAGTACTTC.

The rearrangement links TRBV15 to TRBJ2-1; 7 nucleotides match TRBD1. Trimming at V came to 3 bases and at J to 8 bases, leaving 7 bases not matched to a gene. From germline, CDR1 is LNHNV and CDR2 YYDKDF (reference sequence). The CDR3 has 14 amino acids. DNA of the CDR3: TGTGCCACCAGCAGGCGAAGAAGGGGGCATGAGCAGTTCTTC. Its translation is CATSRRRRGHEQFF.

Notes on this clone: Distinct nucleotide sequences in the sample also encode this CDR3. J is TRBJ1-3 and V is TRBV5-1; D is possibly TRBD1 (5 bases). The CDR3 consists of 16 residues. The germline gives CDR1 SGHRS, CDR2 YFSETQ. V shed 0 bases and J shed 0 bases, with 10 bases lying between them. The chain's CDR3 is CASSLAGGLSGNTIYF. In DNA form, the CDR3 reads TGCGCCAGCAGCTTGGCTGGGGGTCTCTCTGGAAACACCATATATTTT.

The chain uses TRBV9 and TRBJ2-1, with D possibly called TRBD1 or TRBD2 (5 bases each). V lost 2 bases and J 3 bases, leaving 15 bases between the germline ends. This CDR3 comprises 16 residues. CDR1 is SGDLS, CDR2 YYNGEE, per germline. The CDR3 here is CASSVSPGTDYNEQFF. The DNA of the CDR3 is TGTGCCAGCAGCGTTTCCCCCGGGACCGACTACAATGAGCAGTTCTTC.

The rearrangement links TRBV4-1 to TRBJ2-5; 8 positions match TRBD1. Matching the DNA end better, TRBJ2-7 makes the J call doubtful. The CDR3 runs 18 residues. Germline V gene lookup returns CDR1 MGHRA and CDR2 YSYEKL. The CDR3 DNA reads TGCGCCAGCAGCAAGGGGGCCCCGGGACAGGTCCCGTCCTACGAGCAGTACTTC. This sequence encodes CASSKGAPGQVPSYEQYF.

This chain connects TRBV6-5 to TRBJ1-2, with TRBD1 matching over 7 bases. The CDR3 totals 13 residues. The germline gives CDR1 MNHEY, CDR2 SVGAGI. Trimming cost V 6 bases and J 2 bases; bases outside gene matches: 3. CDR3 protein: CASRTGRNYGYTF. CDR3 nucleotides: TGTGCCAGCAGGACAGGGCGAAACTATGGCTACACCTTC.

The rearrangement uses TRBV5-1 and TRBJ1-1; 9 bases are shared with TRBD1. J gave up 5 bases and V 4 bases, and 6 bases lay outside the gene matches. The CDR3 runs 14 residues. Germline V lookup: CDR1 SGHRS, CDR2 YFSETQ. CDR3 protein: CASSGDRVYTEAFF. CDR3 DNA sequence: TGCGCCAGCAGCGGGGACAGGGTGTATACTGAAGCTTTCTTT.

The chain recombines TRBV5-1 with TRBJ1-4; TRBD1 is a possible D gene (6 bases). This CDR3 contains 14 residues. V lost 0 bases and J 3 bases, leaving 6 bases between the germline ends. Germline assignment: CDR1 SGHRS and CDR2 YFSETQ. In nucleotides, the CDR3 is TGCGCCAGCAGCTTGGAGGGGGCTAATGAAAAACTGTTTTTT. Protein product: CASSLEGANEKLFF.

V usage is TRBV5-1 and J usage is TRBJ1-1; D gene unclear. The CDR3 has 16 amino acids. Germline CDR1 reads SGHRS; CDR2 reads YFSETQ. Trimming took 4 bases from V and 2 from J, leaving 18 bases between them. The CDR3: CASSPGLDRGNTEAFF. The CDR3, as DNA: TGCGCCAGCAGCCCGGGGTTGGATCGGGGAAACACTGAAGCTTTCTTT.

The rearrangement links TRBV6-1 to TRBJ2-2; 12 bases line up with TRBD2. In germline, CDR1 is MNHNS, CDR2 SASEGT. The CDR3 runs 15 residues. The J segment lost 4 bases and the V segment lost 5 bases, leaving 2 bases of the junction unmatched. The DNA for the CDR3 is TGTGCCAGCAGTCTAGCGGGAGGGAGCACCGGGGAGCTGTTTTTT. Its protein product is CASSLAGGSTGELFF.

In its sample, this clone was seen once. The genes are TRBV2 and TRBJ2-3; 7 bases agree with TRBD1. CDR1 SNHLY and CDR2 FYNNEI come from the germline V gene. CDR3 length equals 14 residues. The V gene end was trimmed by 8 bases and the J gene end by 2 bases; junction bases not matched to a gene: 7. The CDR3: CASERTGYTDTQYF. For the CDR3, the DNA is TGTGCCAGCGAAAGGACAGGCTACACAGATACGCAGTATTTT.

This sequence joins TRBV9 and TRBJ1-2; no reliable D call. Germline values: CDR1 SGDLS, CDR2 YYNGEE. V shed 3 bases and J shed 8 bases, with 11 bases lying between them. CDR3 length: 12 amino acids. CDR3 DNA sequence: TGTGCCAGCAGCGCGGAGAGATGGGGCTACACCTTC. Its translation is CASSAERWGYTF.

The chain employs TRBV28 and TRBJ1-2; 8 nucleotides line up with TRBD1. Germline trimming cut 5 bases from V and 7 bases from J; bases unmatched to any gene: 15. This CDR3 is 16 amino acids long. Germline values: CDR1 MDHEN, CDR2 SYDVKM. The CDR3 DNA reads as TGTGCCAGCAGTCCCTCCAGGGCAGGGGGCCGTTTTGGCTACACCTTC. Its protein product is CASSPSRAGGRFGYTF.

This clone was counted once. V and J are TRBV27 and TRBJ2-1; 7 positions agree with TRBD2. The CDR3 has 18 amino acids. From germline, CDR1 is MNHEY and CDR2 SMNVEV (reference sequence). V dropped 4 bases and J dropped 2; count of bases not matched to a gene: 14. The CDR3 DNA is TGTGCCAGCAGTTCCCGTGGCGGGAGACATTCGGCCTACAATGAGCAGTTCTTC. As protein: CASSSRGGRHSAYNEQFF.

The chain uses TRBV5-1 and TRBJ2-4; 9 nucleotides line up with TRBD1. Germline CDR1 is SGHRS and CDR2 is YFSETQ. V shed 4 bases, J shed 6 bases, and the junction held 2 bases outside the gene matches. CDR3 length: 13 amino acids. As DNA, the CDR3 is TGCGCCAGCAGCGAGACAGGGGGAAACATTCAGTACTTC. Its translation is CASSETGGNIQYF.

J is TRBJ2-2 and V is TRBV28; unclear D gene. Per the germline V gene, CDR1 is MDHEN and CDR2 is SYDVKM. This CDR3 is built from 12 residues. Trimming stripped 5 bases from V and 13 bases from J, with 14 bases between. The CDR3: CASSTALSWLFF. The CDR3 bases are TGTGCCAGCAGTACGGCGCTTTCTTGGCTGTTTTTT.

The genes are TRBV7-3 and TRBJ2-2, with TRBD2 as a possible D gene (6 bases). The CDR3 has 16 residues. Germline assignment: CDR1 SGHTA and CDR2 FQGTGA. Between the trimmed V and J ends, which lost 1 base and 2 bases, there was a span of 11 bases. In DNA form, the CDR3 reads TGTGCCAGCAGCTTAAGTACTAGCAAAAACACCGGGGAGCTGTTTTTT. Translated, it gives CASSLSTSKNTGELFF. The entire variable domain, with the rest obtained from reference TRBV7-3 and TRBJ2-2, is as follows: GAGVSQTPSNKVTEKGKYVELRCDPISGHTALYWYRQSLGQGPEFLIYFQGTGAADDSGLPNDRFFAVRPEGSVSTLKIQRTERGDSAVYLCASSLSTSKNTGELFFGEGSRLTVL.

The chain employs TRBV27 and TRBJ1-1, with D uncertain. V was cut by 5 bases and J by 5 bases, with 18 bases left in between. The CDR3 runs to 15 residues. Per germline, CDR1 MNHEY and CDR2 SMNVEV (reference sequence). Written as DNA, the CDR3 is TGTGCCAGCAGTGCCACCCAATCGGGTCGGACTGAAGCTTTCTTT. This sequence encodes CASSATQSGRTEAFF.

The chain couples TRBV9 to TRBJ1-2; D call uncertain. Trimming took off 3 bases at V and 1 base at J, with 13 bases between the two ends. This CDR3 spans 15 amino acids. The germline V gene has CDR1 SGDLS and CDR2 YYNGEE. CDR3 sequence (DNA): TGTGCCAGCAGCGGTTACAGTGCGTTTAACTATGGCTACACCTTC. Encoded protein: CASSGYSAFNYGYTF.

Of note for this clone: A read error may produce the germline difference seen at one junction end. V and J are TRBV6-1 and TRBJ1-4; possible D gene TRBD1, 5 bases. This CDR3 region has 12 residues. Germline CDR1 and CDR2: MNHNS and SASEGT. The CDR3 DNA sequence: TGTGCCAGCAGTGAATTAGGGGAAATACTGTTTTTT. It specifies CASSELGEILFF.

This sequence joins TRBV27 and TRBJ1-5, with D maybe TRBD1 (5 bases). CDR3 length: 17 residues. V lost 5 bases and J lost 0, with 17 bases in between. CDR1 and CDR2 (germline): MNHEY, SMNVEV (reference sequence). CDR3 DNA sequence: TGTGCCAGCAGTGGATCGGGGACGGCTTATAGCAATCAGCCCCAGCATTTT. Translated: CASSGSGTAYSNQPQHF.

The V and J genes are TRBV28 and TRBJ2-5; 14 bases align to TRBD2. The CDR3 is made up of 16 amino acids. V shed 8 bases and J 5 bases; nucleotides not matched to a gene: 10. Germline V gene sequence: CDR1 MDHEN, CDR2 SYDVKM. Written as DNA, the CDR3 is TGTGCCAGCCATCGACTAGCGGGAGGGAGCCGCGAGACCCAGTACTTC. Translating gives CASHRLAGGSRETQYF.

V gene TRBV7-3 combines with J gene TRBJ2-7; TRBD2 aligns across 12 bases. With 1 base clipped from V and 4 bases from J, the junction kept 5 bases outside the gene matches. Germline V gene sequence: CDR1 SGHTA, CDR2 FQGTGA. The CDR3 covers 16 residues. The CDR3 DNA follows: TGTGCCAGCAGCTTAAAACCGACTAGCGGGAGTTACGAGCAGTACTTC. Amino acids: CASSLKPTSGSYEQYF. The full variable domain, with the rest looked up from reference TRBV7-3 and TRBJ2-7, is GAGVSQTPSNKVTEKGKYVELRCDPISGHTALYWYRQSLGQGPEFLIYFQGTGAADDSGLPNDRFFAVRPEGSVSTLKIQRTERGDSAVYLCASSLKPTSGSYEQYFGPGTRLTVT.